Following are 32 T cell receptor beta chains from one sample sequenced in a study of blood T cell repertoires in COVID-19. Produced via immunoSEQ multiplex PCR; TCRdb's table is partial and in-frame only. The data hold tens of thousands of clones, with approximately 80% observed a single time. Source material: peripheral blood. Every receptor here comes from an older woman with acute or convalescent COVID-19.

V is TRBV7-8 and J is TRBJ2-7; possibly TRBD2 for D (5 bases). V was trimmed by 5 bases and J by 4 bases, leaving 21 bases between them. Germline V gives CDR1 SGHVS, CDR2 FQNEAQ. CDR3 size: 16 residues. The CDR3 protein is CASSPTDASGPYEQYF. The CDR3 DNA sequence: TGTGCCAGCAGCCCGACTGACGCGAGCGGTCCGTACGAGCAGTACTTC.

CDR3 amino acids: CASRLTGSSYEQYF. In DNA form, the CDR3 reads TGTGCCAGCAGGTTGACAGGCAGCTCCTACGAGCAGTACTTC. This chain joins TRBV2 and TRBJ2-7, with D possibly TRBD1 on 6 matching bases. The CDR3 totals 14 residues. CDR1 and CDR2 (germline): SNHLY, FYNNEI. The V and J ends lost 6 bases and 0 bases respectively, with 12 bases between them.

The chain joins TRBV5-1 to TRBJ1-1, with D tentatively TRBD1 (6 bases). Germline assignment: CDR1 SGHRS and CDR2 YFSETQ. This CDR3 spans 16 amino acids. The V end was cut by 4 bases, the J end by 1 base, with 17 bases between. Here the CDR3 reads CASSPRAGTRNTEAFF. The CDR3 DNA reads as TGCGCCAGCAGCCCCAGAGCCGGGACACGGAACACTGAAGCTTTCTTT.

V and J are TRBV28 and TRBJ1-2; D unresolved. The CDR3 totals 15 residues. The germline CDR1 and CDR2 sequences are MDHEN and SYDVKM. V was shortened by 5 bases and J by 6 bases, with 19 bases between the two germline ends. CDR3 protein: CASSAGRRPRDGYTF. CDR3 DNA: TGTGCCAGCAGTGCGGGTAGGAGGCCCCGGGATGGCTACACCTTC.

This clone was detected a few times. This sequence joins TRBV7-3 and TRBJ2-2, with D maybe TRBD2 (6 bases). The CDR3 contains 16 residues. The germline V gene has CDR1 SGHTA and CDR2 FQGTGA. The V gene lost 5 bases and the J gene lost 6 bases, with 19 bases spanning the gap. CDR3 nucleotide sequence: TGTGCCAGCAGCCCAAGACCGGGGGTTGGAGCCGGGGAGCTGTTTTTT. Translated, it gives CASSPRPGVGAGELFF.

The V and J genes are TRBV18 and TRBJ2-5; a weak D match, TRBD1 (7 bases). The CDR3 length is 14 residues. V shed 4 bases and J shed 4 bases, with 13 bases lying between them. Germline CDR1 reads KGHSH; CDR2 reads LQKENI. The CDR3, as DNA: TGTGCCAGCTCACAGAACAGGGGAGGAGAGACCCAGTACTTC. This gives the protein CASSQNRGGETQYF.

The chain is built from TRBV12-3 or TRBV12-4 and TRBJ2-7; tentatively, D is TRBD1 (5 bases). Trimming removed 0 bases at V and 5 bases at J, with 8 bases between. The length of the CDR3 is 13 residues. CDR3 sequence (DNA): TGTGCCAGCAGTTTAGCTTTCAGGGACGAGCAGTACTTC. It specifies CASSLAFRDEQYF.

This clone was seen only a few times. The chain uses TRBV30 and TRBJ1-1; perhaps TRBD1 as D (6 bases). Germline V CDR1 and CDR2: GTSNPN, SVGIG (reference sequence). The CDR3 is 11 amino acids. The V gene lost 1 base and the J gene lost 8 bases, with 8 bases spanning the gap. CDR3 region: CAWSDRVEAFF. Written as DNA, the CDR3 is TGTGCCTGGAGTGACAGGGTCGAAGCTTTCTTT.

This clone was found once. This chain connects TRBV15 to TRBJ2-5, with TRBD2 matching 10 bases. CDR1 is LNHNV, CDR2 YYDKDF, per germline (reference sequence). V lost 3 bases and J lost 5; bases outside the gene matches: 6. The CDR3 sequence is 15 residues long. The CDR3 DNA sequence: TGTGCCACCAGCAGCTCTAGCGGGAGCTCGGAGACCCAGTACTTC. Protein product: CATSSSSGSSETQYF.

The chain recombines TRBV5-5 with TRBJ2-1, with a possible D match to TRBD2 (7 bases). Germline V gene data show CDR1 as SGHKS and CDR2 as YYEKEE (reference sequence). V was shortened by 5 bases and J by 7 bases, with 22 bases between the two germline ends. This CDR3 has 16 amino acids. The CDR3 spells CASSANGGRGGNEQFF. The CDR3 DNA follows: TGTGCCAGCAGTGCGAACGGCGGGAGAGGGGGGAATGAGCAGTTCTTC.

This clone was seen only once. This chain joins TRBV27 and TRBJ1-2, with a weak D call TRBD1 (5 bases). V shed 11 bases and J shed 3 bases, with 28 bases lying between them. Germline loops: CDR1 MNHEY, CDR2 SMNVEV (reference sequence). This CDR3 has 17 amino acids. Written as DNA, the CDR3 is TGTGCCTCCCCCGGGGGTGACGGACCTAAAAGAGACTATGGCTACACCTTC. This gives the protein CASPGGDGPKRDYGYTF.

The chain couples TRBV5-1 to TRBJ2-7, with 7 bases identical to TRBD2. After removal of 1 base from V and 3 bases from J, the junction contained 4 bases not matched to a gene. CDR3 size: 14 residues. Germline CDR1 is SGHRS and CDR2 is YFSETQ. The chain's CDR3 is CASSLPGLGYEQYF. DNA of the CDR3: TGCGCCAGCAGCTTGCCCGGACTAGGCTACGAGCAGTACTTC.

The genes are TRBV7-9 and TRBJ1-1; TRBD1 matches 8 bases. Per germline, CDR1 SEHNR and CDR2 FQNEAQ (reference sequence). This CDR3 region has 15 residues. With V trimmed by 5 bases and J by 1 base, 6 bases remained unmatched. CDR3 nucleotides: TGTGCCAGCAGCGAGACAGGGGAAGAGAACACTGAAGCTTTCTTT. It specifies CASSETGEENTEAFF.

This rearrangement joins TRBV9 to TRBJ1-6; D gene unclear. The CDR3 is 15 residues long. The germline CDR1 and CDR2 sequences are SGDLS and YYNGEE. V was trimmed by 2 bases and J by 1 base, leaving 7 bases between them. CDR3 region: CASSVEGSYNSPLHF. The CDR3 region has the DNA TGTGCCAGCAGCGTCGAGGGATCCTATAATTCACCCCTCCACTTT.

The rearrangement links TRBV18 to TRBJ2-7; TRBD1 is a possible D gene (6 bases). The CDR3 contains 15 residues. V was trimmed by 0 bases and J by 0 bases, leaving 9 bases between them. Germline V gene sequence: CDR1 KGHSH, CDR2 LQKENI. CDR3 sequence: CASSPPGHTSYEQYF. The CDR3 DNA reads TGTGCCAGCTCACCACCGGGACATACCTCCTACGAGCAGTACTTC.

The CDR3, as DNA: TGCAGCGCCCGACAGGGATCCTACGAGCAGTACTTC. Amino acid sequence: CSARQGSYEQYF. The chain couples TRBV29-1 to TRBJ2-7, with 7 bases identical to TRBD1. The CDR3 sequence is 12 residues long. Germline values: CDR1 SQVTM, CDR2 ANQGSEA. The J segment lost 1 base and the V segment lost 7 bases, leaving 4 bases of the junction unmatched.

The chain links TRBV27 to TRBJ1-1; possibly TRBD1 for D (5 bases). The CDR3 is made up of 13 amino acids. CDR1 and CDR2 (germline): MNHEY, SMNVEV (reference sequence). Trimming shortened V by 6 bases and J by 11 bases, and 19 bases separated the two germline ends. This CDR3 reads CASRNPQDLQAFF. CDR3 sequence (DNA): TGTGCCAGCAGAAACCCACAGGACCTCCAGGCTTTCTTT.

The rearrangement joins TRBV5-6 to TRBJ1-1; no clear D. Germline V CDR1 and CDR2: SGHDT, YYEEEE. CDR3 length: 14 residues. Deletions cut 6 bases from V and 0 bases from J, with 12 bases between. This chain's CDR3 is CASKDGVVNTEAFF. In DNA form, the CDR3 reads TGTGCCAGCAAGGACGGGGTGGTGAACACTGAAGCTTTCTTT.

J is TRBJ1-1 and V is TRBV7-2, with no clear D. Germline CDR1 SGHTA, CDR2 FQGNSA. The CDR3 contains 13 residues. Trimming removed 5 bases at V and 0 bases at J, with 7 bases between. CDR3 region: CASSPQMNTEAFF. DNA for the CDR3: TGTGCCAGCAGCCCACAGATGAACACTGAAGCTTTCTTT. Full variable domain (rest looked up from reference TRBV7-2 and TRBJ1-1): GAGVSQSPSNKVTEKGKDVELRCDPISGHTALYWYRQSLGQGLEFLIYFQGNSAPDKSGLPSDRFSAERTGGSVSTLTIQRTQQEDSAVYLCASSPQMNTEAFFGQGTRLTVV.

This sequence joins TRBV20-1 and TRBJ1-4; D not certain. The germline V gene encodes CDR1 DFQATT and CDR2 SNEGSKA (reference sequence). The CDR3 sequence is 11 residues long. V shed 8 bases and J shed 6 bases, with 10 bases lying between them. CDR3 protein: CSLNRYEKLFF. The CDR3 DNA follows: TGCAGTTTGAATAGATATGAAAAACTGTTTTTT.

The chain has TRBV19 and TRBJ2-3; 7 bases map to TRBD2. Trimming removed 3 bases from V and 4 bases from J; junction bases left unmatched: 16. CDR3 length equals 18 residues. Looked up from germline, CDR1 is LNHDA and CDR2 is SQIVND (reference sequence). CDR3 DNA: TGTGCCAGTAGTATGGGGCGACTAGCCCTAGGGGCAGCAGATACGCAGTATTTT. This encodes CASSMGRLALGAADTQYF.

V and J are TRBV7-9 and TRBJ2-7, with TRBD1 matching over 7 bases. This CDR3 spans 13 amino acids. Trimming removed 6 bases from V and 5 bases from J; junction bases left unmatched: 7. CDR1 and CDR2 (germline): SEHNR, FQNEAQ (reference sequence). The CDR3 loop reads CASRYRDRHEQYF. For the CDR3, the DNA is TGTGCCAGCAGGTACCGGGACAGACACGAGCAGTACTTC. Filled out from reference TRBV7-9 and TRBJ2-7, the complete variable domain reads DTGVSQNPRHKITKRGQNVTFRCDPISEHNRLYWYRQTLGQGPEFLTYFQNEAQLEKSRLLSDRFSAERPKGSFSTLEIQRTEQGDSAMYLCASRYRDRHEQYFGPGTRLTVT.

This chain uses TRBV18 with TRBJ1-3, with D hard to call. Looked up from germline, CDR1 is KGHSH and CDR2 is LQKENI. This CDR3 is 16 amino acids long. V was pared by 0 bases and J by 2 bases, with 11 bases between. As DNA, the CDR3 is TGTGCCAGCTCACCACCTTCCTTAGCCCCTGGAAACACCATATATTTT. Translated, it gives CASSPPSLAPGNTIYF. Drawing the rest from reference TRBV18 and TRBJ1-3, the complete variable domain is NAGVMQNPRHLVRRRGQEARLRCSPMKGHSHVYWYRQLPEEGLKFMVYLQKENIIDESGMPKERFSAEFPKEGPSILRIQQVVRGDSAAYFCASSPPSLAPGNTIYFGEGSWLTVV.

The chain links TRBV12-3 or TRBV12-4 to TRBJ2-2; D unclear. Trimming shortened V by 6 bases and J by 6 bases, and 8 bases separated the two germline ends. The CDR3 extends over 12 amino acids. The CDR3 spells CASSPPAGELFF. The CDR3 bases are TGTGCCAGCAGCCCCCCGGCCGGGGAGCTGTTTTTT.

The rearrangement links TRBV7-8 to TRBJ1-5, with a tentative D call TRBD1 (6 bases). The CDR3 is made up of 13 amino acids. V was shortened by 4 bases and J by 5 bases, with 9 bases between the two germline ends. The germline V gene encodes CDR1 SGHVS and CDR2 FQNEAQ. CDR3 amino acids: CASSSWTDQPQHF. CDR3 DNA: TGTGCCAGCAGCTCCTGGACAGATCAGCCCCAGCATTTT. The whole variable domain, remainder taken from reference TRBV7-8 and TRBJ1-5, is GAGVSQSPRYKVAKRGQDVALRCDPISGHVSLFWYQQALGQGPEFLTYFQNEAQLDKSGLPSDRFFAERPEGSVSTLKIQRTQQEDSAVYLCASSSWTDQPQHFGDGTRLSIL.

For the CDR3, the DNA is TGTGCCAGCAGTTCCCTCGACAGGGGTAGGGAGCAGTACTTC. Translation: CASSSLDRGREQYF. The genes are TRBV28 and TRBJ2-7, with TRBD1 matching 8 bases. With V trimmed by 4 bases and J by 7 bases, 9 bases remained unmatched. The CDR3 consists of 14 residues. Germline CDR1 and CDR2: MDHEN and SYDVKM.

The V and J genes are TRBV6-5 and TRBJ1-3, with 8 bases fitting TRBD1. Per the germline V gene, CDR1 is MNHEY and CDR2 is SVGAGI. The junction had 9 bases not matched to a gene; V was cut back by 5 bases and J by 6 bases. This CDR3 region has 15 residues. The CDR3 bases are TGTGCCAGCAGTCTCGGACAGGGAATGAAAAACACCATATATTTT. As protein: CASSLGQGMKNTIYF.

This chain links TRBV5-1 with TRBJ1-1; perhaps TRBD1 as D (6 bases). V lost 4 bases to trimming and J lost 7 bases, with 23 bases between them. In germline, CDR1 is SGHRS, CDR2 YFSETQ. CDR3 length equals 16 residues. The CDR3, as DNA: TGCGCCAGCAGCCCTGGAGGACAGTCGGGGAAAAATGAAGCTTTCTTT. Translating gives CASSPGGQSGKNEAFF.

The chain uses TRBV18 and TRBJ1-5; D gene uncertain. Trimming removed 2 bases from V and 0 bases from J, with 14 bases in between. Germline loops: CDR1 KGHSH, CDR2 LQKENI. The CDR3 runs 17 residues. DNA for the CDR3: TGTGCCAGCTCACCAACACAGTCTGTTCGTAGCAATCAGCCCCAGCATTTT. Amino acid sequence: CASSPTQSVRSNQPQHF.

The CDR3 bases are TGTGCCAGCAGACTAGCGGGAGGGCGAACCGGGGAGCTGTTTTTT. Protein sequence: CASRLAGGRTGELFF. The chain has TRBV11-2 and TRBJ2-2, with 13 bases matching TRBD2. The CDR3 extends over 15 amino acids. V shed 6 bases, J shed 5 bases, and the junction held 3 bases outside the gene matches. Germline CDR1 is SGHAT and CDR2 is FQNNGV.

This clone was found once. This chain links TRBV5-4 with TRBJ1-6, with D maybe TRBD1 (6 bases). V dropped 4 bases and J dropped 6 bases, with 11 bases sitting between them. Germline assignment: CDR1 SGHNT and CDR2 YYREEE (reference sequence). The CDR3 spans 14 residues. CDR3 DNA: TGTGCCAGCAGCACGGACAGATTTAATTCACCCCTCCACTTT. Its protein product is CASSTDRFNSPLHF.

This clone was recorded only once. The chain combines TRBV30 with TRBJ1-4; D unclear. CDR3 length: 12 amino acids. Germline V lookup: CDR1 GTSNPN, CDR2 SVGIG (reference sequence). Deletions cut 6 bases from V and 7 bases from J, with 12 bases between. As DNA, the CDR3 is TGTGCCTGTTCCCCGGGAGGTGAAAAACTGTTTTTT. This encodes CACSPGGEKLFF.